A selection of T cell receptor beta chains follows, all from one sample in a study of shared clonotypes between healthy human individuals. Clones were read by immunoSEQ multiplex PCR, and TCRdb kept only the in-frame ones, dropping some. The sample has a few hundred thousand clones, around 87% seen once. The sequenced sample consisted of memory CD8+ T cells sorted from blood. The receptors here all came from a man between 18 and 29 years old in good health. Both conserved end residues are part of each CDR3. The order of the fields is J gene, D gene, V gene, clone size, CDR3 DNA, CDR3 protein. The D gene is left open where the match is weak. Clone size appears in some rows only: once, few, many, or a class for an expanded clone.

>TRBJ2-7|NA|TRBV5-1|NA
TGCGCCAGCAGCTTCGACCCTAGCTCCTACGAGCAGTACTTC
CASSFDPSSYEQYF
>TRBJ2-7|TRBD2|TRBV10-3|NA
TGTGCCATCAGTGATGGGACTAGCGGCTACGAGCAGTACTTC
CAISDGTSGYEQYF
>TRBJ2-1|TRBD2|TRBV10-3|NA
TGTGCCATCAGTGAGTCGATACTAGCGGGAGGGCCCCCCTACAATGAGCAGTTCTTC
CAISESILAGGPPYNEQFF
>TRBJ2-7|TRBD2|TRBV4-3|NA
TGCGCCAGCAGCCAAGGGCTAGCGGATGGGGAGCAGTACTTC
CASSQGLADGEQYF
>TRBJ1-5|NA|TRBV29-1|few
TGCAGCGTTGAGGACGGGGATCAGCCCCAGCATTTT
CSVEDGDQPQHF
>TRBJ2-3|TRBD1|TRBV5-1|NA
TGCGCCAGCAGCTTCCTCACAGGGGGAACAGATACGCAGTATTTT
CASSFLTGGTDTQYF
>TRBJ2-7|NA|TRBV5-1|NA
TGCGCCAGCAGCTTGGTAGGCTACGAGCAGTACTTC
CASSLVGYEQYF
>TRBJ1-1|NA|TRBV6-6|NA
TGTGCCAGCAGTTACTCCAGACGGGATGACACTGAAGCTTTCTTT
CASSYSRRDDTEAFF
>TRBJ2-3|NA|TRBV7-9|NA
TGTGCCAGCAGCTGGCCCTGGGGCGATACGCAGTATTTT
CASSWPWGDTQYF
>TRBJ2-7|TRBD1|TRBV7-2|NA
TGTGCCAGCAGCTTCGACAGGGGGTTCTACGAGCAGTACTTC
CASSFDRGFYEQYF
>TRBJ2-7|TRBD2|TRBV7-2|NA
TGTGCCAGCAGAGGACTAGCGGACTACGAGCAGTACTTC
CASRGLADYEQYF
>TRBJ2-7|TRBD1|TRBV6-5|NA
TGTGCCAGCAGTTTCGGTCCCCCAGGGGGCTACGAGCAGTACTTC
CASSFGPPGGYEQYF
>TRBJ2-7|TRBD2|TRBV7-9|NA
TGTGCCAGCAGCTCTGGGACTAGCGGGGGCAACGAGCAGTACTTC
CASSSGTSGGNEQYF
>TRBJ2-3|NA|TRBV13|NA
TGTGCCAGCAGCTTAGGTCCAGATACGCAGTATTTT
CASSLGPDTQYF
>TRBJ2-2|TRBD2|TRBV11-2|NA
TGTGCCAGCAGCCCCGGGGGGACCGGGGAGCTGTTTTTT
CASSPGGTGELFF
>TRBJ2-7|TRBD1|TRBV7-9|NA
TGTGCCAGCAGCCTCACGACAGGGTACTACGAGCAGTACTTC
CASSLTTGYYEQYF
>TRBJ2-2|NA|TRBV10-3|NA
TGTGCCATCCTGCATCCAAACGGGGAGCTGTTTTTT
CAILHPNGELFF
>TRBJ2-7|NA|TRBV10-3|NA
TGTGCCATCAGGTCCGCCTACGAGCAGTACTTC
CAIRSAYEQYF
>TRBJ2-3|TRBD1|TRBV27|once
TGTGCCAGCAGGCCTGTGGGACAGGGCCCAGATACGCAGTATTTT
CASRPVGQGPDTQYF
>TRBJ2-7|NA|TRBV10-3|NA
TGTGCCATCAGTGTGCGACAGACCCCGGGCGAGCAGTACTTC
CAISVRQTPGEQYF
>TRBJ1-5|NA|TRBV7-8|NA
TGTGCCAGCAGCTTAAACAGCTATAGCAATCAGCCCCAGCATTTT
CASSLNSYSNQPQHF
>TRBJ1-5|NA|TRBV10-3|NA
TGTGCCATCAGTGAAGGTTTTCAGCCCCAGCATTTT
CAISEGFQPQHF
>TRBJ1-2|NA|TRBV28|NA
TGTGCCAGCAGTTTAATAGGTCCCGGGACTCCGGGCTATGGCTACACCTTC
CASSLIGPGTPGYGYTF
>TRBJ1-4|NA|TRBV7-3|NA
TGTGCCAGCAGCCCAGGAGGGGACCCTGCAACTAATGAAAAACTGTTTTTT
CASSPGGDPATNEKLFF
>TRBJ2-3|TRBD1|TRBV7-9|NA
TGTGCCAGCAGCTTAGACCCAGGGGGAGATACGCAGTATTTT
CASSLDPGGDTQYF
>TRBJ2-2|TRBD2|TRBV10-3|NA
TGTGCCATCAGTTCCCCGACTAGCGGGGAGTACACCGGGGAGCTGTTTTTT
CAISSPTSGEYTGELFF
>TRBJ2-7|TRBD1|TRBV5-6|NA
TGTGCCAGCAGCTTGGCAGGGACAGTCTCAATCGAGCAGTACTTC
CASSLAGTVSIEQYF
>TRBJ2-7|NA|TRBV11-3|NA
TGTGCCAGCAGCACCCAATTGGGGCTAGTGGGCGAGCAGTACTTC
CASSTQLGLVGEQYF
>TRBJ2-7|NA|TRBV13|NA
TGTGCCAGCAGCATGACTAGTATGGGATACGAGCAGTACTTC
CASSMTSMGYEQYF
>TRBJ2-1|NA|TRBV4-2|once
TGTGCCAGCAGCTTAAATAATGAGCAGTTCTTC
CASSLNNEQFF
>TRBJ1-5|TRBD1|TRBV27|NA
TGTGCCAGCAGTAGAACAGGGGGGGGTATAAATCAGCCCCAGCATTTT
CASSRTGGGINQPQHF
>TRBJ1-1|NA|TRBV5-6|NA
TGTGCCAGCAGCTTGGTCGGGATGACTGAAGCTTTCTTT
CASSLVGMTEAFF
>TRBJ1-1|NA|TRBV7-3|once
TGTGCCAGCAGCTTAATGGGCGCATCCGAAGCTTTCTTT
CASSLMGASEAFF
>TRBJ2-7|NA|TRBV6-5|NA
TGTGCCAGCAGTTACGGGACTTTTTACGAGCAGTACTTC
CASSYGTFYEQYF
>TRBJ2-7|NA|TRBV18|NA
TGTGCCAGCTCACCTTCGACCGCAAACTACGAGCAGTACTTC
CASSPSTANYEQYF
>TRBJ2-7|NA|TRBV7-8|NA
TGTGCCAGCAGCTTAGTTCAGACTCCCTTTAACGAGCAGTACTTC
CASSLVQTPFNEQYF
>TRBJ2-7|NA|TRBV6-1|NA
TGTGCCAGCACCCGTGCTGAGTCCTACGAGCAGTACTTC
CASTRAESYEQYF
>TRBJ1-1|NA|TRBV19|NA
TGTGCCAGTAACGGAGGGCCCCTCACTGAAGCTTTCTTT
CASNGGPLTEAFF
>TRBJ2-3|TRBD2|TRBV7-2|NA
TGTGCCAGCAGCTTAGTGGGGACTAGCGGCGGGAACACAGATACGCAGTATTTT
CASSLVGTSGGNTDTQYF
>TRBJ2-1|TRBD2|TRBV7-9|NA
TGTGCCAGCAGCTTAAGAGCGGGAGTTTACAATGAGCAGTTCTTC
CASSLRAGVYNEQFF